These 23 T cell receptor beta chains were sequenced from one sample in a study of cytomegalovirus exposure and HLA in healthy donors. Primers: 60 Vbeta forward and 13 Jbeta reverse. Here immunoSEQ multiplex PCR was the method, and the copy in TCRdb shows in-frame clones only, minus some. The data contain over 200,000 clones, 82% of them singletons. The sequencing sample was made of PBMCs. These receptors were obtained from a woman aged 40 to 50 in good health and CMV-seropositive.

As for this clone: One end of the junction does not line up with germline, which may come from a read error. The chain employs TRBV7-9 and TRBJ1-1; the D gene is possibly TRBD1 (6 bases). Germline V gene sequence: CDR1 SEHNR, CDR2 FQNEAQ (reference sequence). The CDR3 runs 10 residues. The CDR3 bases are TGTTCCAGCAGGCCCCTAGACAGGTTCTTT. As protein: CSSRPLDRFF. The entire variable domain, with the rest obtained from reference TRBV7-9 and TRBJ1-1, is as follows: DTGVSQNPRHKITKRGQNVTFRCDPISEHNRLYWYRQTLGQGPEFLTYFQNEAQLEKSRLLSDRFSAERPKGSFSTLEIQRTEQGDSAMYLCSSRPLDRFFGQGTRLTVV.

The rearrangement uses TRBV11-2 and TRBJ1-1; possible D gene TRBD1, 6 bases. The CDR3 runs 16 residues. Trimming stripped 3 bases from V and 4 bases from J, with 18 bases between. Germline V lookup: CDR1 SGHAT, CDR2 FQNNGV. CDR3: CASSFIGGPRSTEAFF. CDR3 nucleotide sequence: TGTGCCAGCAGCTTTATCGGGGGGCCAAGGAGCACTGAAGCTTTCTTT.

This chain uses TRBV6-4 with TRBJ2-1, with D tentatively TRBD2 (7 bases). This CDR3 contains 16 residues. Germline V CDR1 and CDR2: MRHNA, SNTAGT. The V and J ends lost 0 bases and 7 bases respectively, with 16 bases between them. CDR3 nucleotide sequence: TGTGCCAGCAGTGACTCGGGGGGGGCCACAGCTAATGAGCAGTTCTTC. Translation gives CASSDSGGATANEQFF.

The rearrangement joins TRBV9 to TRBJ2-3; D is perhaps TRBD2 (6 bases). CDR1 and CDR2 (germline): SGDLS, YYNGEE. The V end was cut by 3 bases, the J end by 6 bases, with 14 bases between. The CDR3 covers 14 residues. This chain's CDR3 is CASSGRDSHDTQYF. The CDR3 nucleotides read TGTGCCAGCAGCGGCCGGGACTCCCACGATACGCAGTATTTT.

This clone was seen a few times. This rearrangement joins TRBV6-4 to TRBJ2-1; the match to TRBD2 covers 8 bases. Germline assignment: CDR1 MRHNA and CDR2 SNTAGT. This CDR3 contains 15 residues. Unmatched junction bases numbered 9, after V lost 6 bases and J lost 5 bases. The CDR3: CASRLLAGIDNEQFF. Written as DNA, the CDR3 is TGTGCCAGCAGACTTTTAGCGGGGATAGACAATGAGCAGTTCTTC.

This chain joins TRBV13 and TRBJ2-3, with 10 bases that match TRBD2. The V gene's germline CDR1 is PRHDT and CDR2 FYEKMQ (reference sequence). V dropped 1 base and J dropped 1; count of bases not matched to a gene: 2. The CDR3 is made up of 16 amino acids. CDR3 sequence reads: CASSLVAGGGTDTQYF. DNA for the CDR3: TGTGCCAGCAGCTTAGTAGCGGGGGGAGGCACAGATACGCAGTATTTT. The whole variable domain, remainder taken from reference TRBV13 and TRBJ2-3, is AAGVIQSPRHLIKEKRETATLKCYPIPRHDTVYWYQQGPGQDPQFLISFYEKMQSDKGSIPDRFSAQQFSDYHSELNMSSLELGDSALYFCASSLVAGGGTDTQYFGPGTRLTVL.

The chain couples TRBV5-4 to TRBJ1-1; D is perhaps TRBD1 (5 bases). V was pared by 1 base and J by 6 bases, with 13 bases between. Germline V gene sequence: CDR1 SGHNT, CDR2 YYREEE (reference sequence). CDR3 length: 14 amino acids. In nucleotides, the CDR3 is TGTGCCAGCAGCTTGAGTGGGACTGGGCCTGAAGCTTTCTTT. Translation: CASSLSGTGPEAFF.

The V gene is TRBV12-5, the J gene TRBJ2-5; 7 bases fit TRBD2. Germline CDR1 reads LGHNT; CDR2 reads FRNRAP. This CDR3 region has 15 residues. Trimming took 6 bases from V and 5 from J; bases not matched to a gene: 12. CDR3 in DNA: TGTGCTAGTGGACGGGTGGGGGGGATGAGGGAGACCCAGTACTTC. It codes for CASGRVGGMRETQYF. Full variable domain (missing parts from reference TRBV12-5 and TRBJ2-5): DARVTQTPRHKVTEMGQEVTMRCQPILGHNTVFWYRQTMMQGLELLAYFRNRAPLDDSGMPKDRFSAEMPDATLATLKIQPSEPRDSAVYFCASGRVGGMRETQYFGPGTRLLVL.

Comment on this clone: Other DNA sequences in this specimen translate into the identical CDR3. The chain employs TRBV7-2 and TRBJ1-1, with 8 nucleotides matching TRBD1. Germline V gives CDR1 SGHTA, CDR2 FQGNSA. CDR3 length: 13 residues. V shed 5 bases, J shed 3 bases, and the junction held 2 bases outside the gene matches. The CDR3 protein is CASSLTGDTEAFF. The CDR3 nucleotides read TGTGCCAGCAGCCTGACAGGGGACACTGAAGCTTTCTTT.

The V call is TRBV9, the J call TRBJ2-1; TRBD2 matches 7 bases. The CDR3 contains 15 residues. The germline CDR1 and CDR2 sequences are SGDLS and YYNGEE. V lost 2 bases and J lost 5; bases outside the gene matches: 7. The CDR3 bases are TGTGCCAGCAGCGTGGGTAGCGGGCACCACAATGAGCAGTTCTTC. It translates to CASSVGSGHHNEQFF.

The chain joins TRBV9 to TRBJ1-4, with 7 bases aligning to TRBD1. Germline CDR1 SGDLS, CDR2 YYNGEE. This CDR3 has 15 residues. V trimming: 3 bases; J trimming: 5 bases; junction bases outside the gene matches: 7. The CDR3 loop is CASSAYGTENEKLFF. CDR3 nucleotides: TGTGCCAGCAGCGCCTACGGGACAGAAAATGAAAAACTGTTTTTT. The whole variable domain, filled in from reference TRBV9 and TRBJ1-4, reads DSGVTQTPKHLITATGQRVTLRCSPRSGDLSVYWYQQSLDQGLQFLIQYYNGEERAKGNILERFSAQQFPDLHSELNLSSLELGDSALYFCASSAYGTENEKLFFGSGTQLSVL.

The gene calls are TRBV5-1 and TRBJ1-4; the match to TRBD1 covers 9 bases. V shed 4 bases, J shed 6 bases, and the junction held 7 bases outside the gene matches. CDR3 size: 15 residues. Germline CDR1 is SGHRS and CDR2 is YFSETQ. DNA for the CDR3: TGCGCCAGCAGCCTAAATACAGGGGGCGATGAAAAACTGTTTTTT. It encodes CASSLNTGGDEKLFF.

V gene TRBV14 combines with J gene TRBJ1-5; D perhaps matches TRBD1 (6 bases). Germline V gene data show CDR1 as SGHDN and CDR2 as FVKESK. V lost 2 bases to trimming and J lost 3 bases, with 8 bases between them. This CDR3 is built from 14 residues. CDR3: CASSQSGANQPQHF. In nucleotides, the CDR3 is TGTGCCAGCAGCCAATCAGGGGCCAATCAGCCCCAGCATTTT.

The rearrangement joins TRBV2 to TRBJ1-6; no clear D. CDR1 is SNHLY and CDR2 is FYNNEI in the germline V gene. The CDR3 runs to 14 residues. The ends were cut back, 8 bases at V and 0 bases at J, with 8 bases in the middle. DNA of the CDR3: TGTGCCAGCCGGGAGAGCTCCTATAATTCACCCCTCCACTTT. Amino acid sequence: CASRESSYNSPLHF. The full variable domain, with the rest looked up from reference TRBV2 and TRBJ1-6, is EPEVTQTPSHQVTQMGQEVILRCVPISNHLYFYWYRQILGQKVEFLVSFYNNEISEKSEIFDDQFSVERPDGSNFTLKIRSTKLEDSAMYFCASRESSYNSPLHFGNGTRLTVT.

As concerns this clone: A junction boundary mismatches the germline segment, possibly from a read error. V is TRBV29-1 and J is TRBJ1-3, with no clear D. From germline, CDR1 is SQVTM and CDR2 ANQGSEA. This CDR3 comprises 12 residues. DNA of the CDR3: TGCAGCGTTGGTGAGGCTGGAAACACCACATATTTT. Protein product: CSVGEAGNTTYF.

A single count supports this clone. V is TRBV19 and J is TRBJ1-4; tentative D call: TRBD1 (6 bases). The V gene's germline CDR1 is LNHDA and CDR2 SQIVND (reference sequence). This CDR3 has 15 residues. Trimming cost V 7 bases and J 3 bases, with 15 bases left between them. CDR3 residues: CASTPLQGPNEKLFF. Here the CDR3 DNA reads TGTGCCAGTACCCCATTACAGGGACCTAATGAAAAACTGTTTTTT.

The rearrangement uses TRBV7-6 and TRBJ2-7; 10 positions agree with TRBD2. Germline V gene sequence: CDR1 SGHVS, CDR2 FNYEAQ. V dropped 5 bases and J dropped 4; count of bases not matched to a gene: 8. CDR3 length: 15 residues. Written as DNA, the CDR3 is TGTGCCAGCAGCCCGGACACTAGCGGGGCTTACGAGCAGTACTTC. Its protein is CASSPDTSGAYEQYF.

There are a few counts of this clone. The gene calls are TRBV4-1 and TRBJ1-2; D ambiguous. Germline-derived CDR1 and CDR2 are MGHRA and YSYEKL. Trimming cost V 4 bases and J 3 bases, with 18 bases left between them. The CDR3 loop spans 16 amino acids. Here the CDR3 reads CASSPQPWGGDYGYTF. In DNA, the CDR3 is TGCGCCAGCAGCCCCCAACCTTGGGGAGGAGACTATGGCTACACCTTC.

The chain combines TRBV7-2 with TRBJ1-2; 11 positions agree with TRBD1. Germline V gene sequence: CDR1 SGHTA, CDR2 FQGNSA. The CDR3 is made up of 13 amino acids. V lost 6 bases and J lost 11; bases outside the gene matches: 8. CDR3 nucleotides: TGTGCCAGCAGGTATTGGACAGGGGGCGCGTACACCTTC. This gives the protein CASRYWTGGAYTF.

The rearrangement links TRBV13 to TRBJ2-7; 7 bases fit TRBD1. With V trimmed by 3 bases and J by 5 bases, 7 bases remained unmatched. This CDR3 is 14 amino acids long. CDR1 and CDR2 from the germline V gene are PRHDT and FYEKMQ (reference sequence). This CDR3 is CASSFRQGRDEQYF. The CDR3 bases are TGTGCCAGCAGCTTTAGACAGGGCAGAGACGAGCAGTACTTC.

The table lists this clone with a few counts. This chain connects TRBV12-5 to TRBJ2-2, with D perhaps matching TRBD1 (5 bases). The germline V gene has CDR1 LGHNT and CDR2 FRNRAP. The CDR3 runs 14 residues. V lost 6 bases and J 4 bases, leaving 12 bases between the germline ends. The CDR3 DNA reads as TGTGCTAGTGGCTTCGGACAAGCCACCGGGGAGCTGTTTTTT. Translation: CASGFGQATGELFF.

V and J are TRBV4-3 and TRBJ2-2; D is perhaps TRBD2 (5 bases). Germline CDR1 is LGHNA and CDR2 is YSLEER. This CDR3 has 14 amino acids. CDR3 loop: CASGRDGVTEELFF. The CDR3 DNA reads TGCGCTTCCGGGCGTGACGGGGTCACGGAGGAGCTGTTTTTT.

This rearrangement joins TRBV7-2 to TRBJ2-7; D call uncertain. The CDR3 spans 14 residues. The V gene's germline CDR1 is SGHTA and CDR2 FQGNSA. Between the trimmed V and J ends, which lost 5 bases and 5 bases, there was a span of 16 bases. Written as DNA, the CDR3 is TGTGCCAGCAGCGTTCGAGGCAGCATCCACGAGCAGTACTTC. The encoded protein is CASSVRGSIHEQYF.